These 21 T cell receptor beta chains originate from one sample sequenced in a study of blood T cell repertoires in COVID-19. Sequenced by immunoSEQ multiplex PCR; TCRdb stores in-frame clones only, minus some. The data show approximately 300,000 clones, about nine tenths seen once. What was sequenced was PBMCs or T cells enriched from blood (not recorded which). The receptors were gathered from a woman younger than 35 who had recovered from COVID-19.

The CDR3 loop reads CASSSDRSTNEKLFF. For the CDR3, the DNA is TGTGCCAGCAGCTCAGACAGGTCGACTAATGAAAAACTGTTTTTT. The chain carries TRBV5-6 and TRBJ1-4, with D perhaps matching TRBD1 (6 bases). Germline CDR1 is SGHDT and CDR2 is YYEEEE. Trimming removed 3 bases from V and 2 bases from J, with 11 bases in between. The CDR3 is 15 amino acids.

In its sample, this clone was seen once. The rearrangement joins TRBV25-1 to TRBJ1-2; D gene uncertain. The length of the CDR3 is 15 residues. Trimming pared 1 base from V and 7 bases from J, leaving 16 bases between. Germline CDR1 reads MGHDK; CDR2 reads SYGVNS. The CDR3: CASSELGNLAGGYTF. For the CDR3, the DNA is TGTGCCAGCAGTGAATTGGGAAACCTGGCGGGTGGCTACACCTTC.

The CDR3 nucleotides are TGTGCCAGTAGTTCAACAGGGTTTGTATACAATGAGCAGTTCTTC. This sequence encodes CASSSTGFVYNEQFF. This chain connects TRBV19 to TRBJ2-1; the D gene is possibly TRBD1 (6 bases). CDR1 and CDR2 from the germline V gene are LNHDA and SQIVND (reference sequence). The CDR3 covers 15 residues. V was trimmed by 5 bases and J by 4 bases, leaving 15 bases between them. The full variable domain, rest sourced from reference TRBV19 and TRBJ2-1, is DGGITQSPKYLFRKEGQNVTLSCEQNLNHDAMYWYRQDPGQGLRLIYYSQIVNDFQKGDIAEGYSVSREKKESFPLTVTSAQKNPTAFYLCASSSTGFVYNEQFFGPGTRLTVL.

This chain uses TRBV7-3 with TRBJ1-1, with D perhaps matching TRBD1 (6 bases). Deletions cut 8 bases from V and 4 bases from J, with 20 bases between. Germline V lookup: CDR1 SGHTA, CDR2 FQGTGA. There are 15 residues in the CDR3. The CDR3 DNA reads as TGTGCCAGCGCTCCGGGCAGGGGAAGTGGCACTGAAGCTTTCTTT. Translated: CASAPGRGSGTEAFF.

The chain's CDR3 is CASTSRGGQGASGYTF. In nucleotides, the CDR3 is TGTGCCAGCACCAGCAGGGGGGGGCAGGGGGCGTCCGGCTACACCTTC. The rearrangement joins TRBV27 to TRBJ1-2; 8 positions match TRBD1. Trimming removed 7 bases from V and 8 bases from J; junction bases left unmatched: 18. Germline loops: CDR1 MNHEY, CDR2 SMNVEV (reference sequence). CDR3 length: 16 residues.

This clone was counted a single time. The genes are TRBV4-2 and TRBJ1-1; 8 nucleotides line up with TRBD1. Trimming cost V 3 bases and J 6 bases; bases outside gene matches: 6. Germline-derived CDR1 and CDR2 are LGHNA and YNFKEQ. This CDR3 contains 14 residues. The CDR3 region has the DNA TGTGCCAGCAGCCAGTCCGACAGGGGCGCTGAAGCTTTCTTT. This encodes CASSQSDRGAEAFF.

V and J are TRBV28 and TRBJ2-5; 7 nucleotides agree with TRBD1. In germline, CDR1 is MDHEN, CDR2 SYDVKM. This CDR3 region has 14 residues. The ends lost 6 bases at V and 1 base at J; junction bases unmatched: 5. For the CDR3, the DNA is TGTGCCAGCAGCGGACAGGCTCCCCAAGAGACCCAGTACTTC. Amino acid sequence: CASSGQAPQETQYF.

This clone was counted only a few times. The chain carries TRBV30 and TRBJ2-1; 7 nucleotides match TRBD2. Looked up from germline, CDR1 is GTSNPN and CDR2 is SVGIG (reference sequence). The CDR3 runs to 12 residues. The V gene end was trimmed by 8 bases and the J gene end by 5 bases; junction bases not matched to a gene: 6. CDR3 sequence: CAGEGIDNEQFF. The CDR3 coding sequence is TGTGCCGGGGAGGGGATTGACAATGAGCAGTTCTTC.

The rearrangement uses TRBV7-8 and TRBJ2-2; no definite D call. V lost 5 bases, J lost 5 bases, and 9 bases lay in between. Germline CDR1 and CDR2: SGHVS and FQNEAQ. This CDR3 spans 13 amino acids. The CDR3 DNA is TGTGCCAGCAGCGCTAAGCGTACCGGGGAGCTGTTTTTT. It specifies CASSAKRTGELFF.

This chain connects TRBV2 to TRBJ1-5, with D perhaps matching TRBD1 (6 bases). The germline V gene has CDR1 SNHLY and CDR2 FYNNEI. V lost 1 base to trimming and J lost 7 bases, with 14 bases between them. This CDR3 is built from 15 residues. CDR3 nucleotides: TGTGCCAGCAGTGAAGGGGAGGGGGAGGTCCAGCCCCAGCATTTT. It yields the protein CASSEGEGEVQPQHF.

V is TRBV5-5 and J is TRBJ1-1; TRBD1 might be the D (6 bases). Trimming shortened V by 2 bases and J by 12 bases, and 14 bases separated the two germline ends. The CDR3 runs 12 residues. The V gene's germline CDR1 is SGHKS and CDR2 YYEKEE (reference sequence). The chain's CDR3 is CASSFQGPDTFF. The CDR3 DNA sequence: TGTGCCAGCAGCTTTCAGGGGCCAGACACTTTCTTT.

This clone has a handful of counts. The genes are TRBV7-2 and TRBJ1-2; maybe TRBD1 (5 bases). Trimming stripped 2 bases from V and 8 bases from J, with 12 bases between. In germline, CDR1 is SGHTA, CDR2 FQGNSA. The CDR3 contains 13 residues. CDR3 sequence: CASSLREGNGYTF. CDR3 nucleotides: TGTGCCAGCAGCTTAAGGGAGGGGAACGGCTACACCTTC.

This clone was counted a single time. The chain joins TRBV28 to TRBJ2-7, with 7 bases fitting TRBD1. V lost 6 bases and J lost 2; bases outside the gene matches: 4. The CDR3 length is 13 residues. Germline assignment: CDR1 MDHEN and CDR2 SYDVKM. This chain's CDR3 is CASRATGPYEQYF. The CDR3 nucleotides are TGTGCCAGCAGGGCGACAGGGCCCTACGAGCAGTACTTC.

This chain joins TRBV5-1 and TRBJ1-6, with D tentatively TRBD1 (5 bases). The CDR3 has 15 residues. Germline V gives CDR1 SGHRS, CDR2 YFSETQ. V was cut by 5 bases and J by 4 bases, with 13 bases left in between. This CDR3 is CASSSGDRYNSPLHF. The CDR3 DNA reads as TGCGCCAGCAGTAGCGGGGACCGTTATAATTCACCCCTCCACTTT.

This clone appeared once. The chain recombines TRBV27 with TRBJ2-7; 12 nucleotides agree with TRBD1. Germline trimming cut 7 bases from V and 7 bases from J; bases unmatched to any gene: 8. In germline, CDR1 is MNHEY, CDR2 SMNVEV (reference sequence). This CDR3 region has 14 residues. CDR3 DNA: TGTGCCAGCACCCCGGGACAGGGGGCGCGTGAGCAGTACTTC. This encodes CASTPGQGAREQYF.

On this clone: A much more abundant neighbour one base away suggests this may be a read error. This chain connects TRBV5-1 to TRBJ2-3, with unresolved D. V dropped 4 bases and J dropped 0 bases, with 3 bases sitting between them. The CDR3 length is 12 residues. The germline V gene encodes CDR1 SGHRS and CDR2 YFSETQ. DNA for the CDR3: TGCGCCAGCAGCCTTAGCACAGATACGCAGTATTTT. The encoded protein is CASSLSTDTQYF. Full variable domain (rest looked up from reference TRBV5-1 and TRBJ2-3): KAGVTQTPRYLIKTRGQQVTLSCSPISGHRSVSWYQQTPGQGLQFLFEYFSETQRNKGNFPGRFSGRQFSNSRSEMNVSTLELGDSALYLCASSLSTDTQYFGPGTRLTVL.

J is TRBJ2-1 and V is TRBV11-2; 10 bases map to TRBD2. V was clipped by 4 bases and J by 6 bases; unmatched bases: 12. The germline CDR1 and CDR2 sequences are SGHAT and FQNNGV. This CDR3 comprises 17 residues. The CDR3: CASSSWTSGIPSNEQFF. In nucleotides, the CDR3 is TGTGCCAGCAGCTCCTGGACTAGCGGCATCCCCTCCAATGAGCAGTTCTTC.

This clone showed up just once. The rearrangement joins TRBV12-3 or TRBV12-4 to TRBJ2-3, with 7 bases identical to TRBD2. V lost 8 bases, J lost 4 bases, and 6 bases stayed unmatched. The CDR3 runs 13 residues. The CDR3 nucleotides are TGTGCCAGCGGTCGACTAGCCCCAGATACGCAGTATTTT. Amino acids: CASGRLAPDTQYF.

This rearrangement joins TRBV29-1 to TRBJ2-1; D remains unclear. This CDR3 is 11 amino acids long. Germline-derived CDR1 and CDR2 are SQVTM and ANQGSEA. The V gene lost 4 bases and the J gene lost 5 bases, with 6 bases spanning the gap. CDR3 DNA sequence: TGCAGCGTTGCCCTAGACAATGAGCAGTTCTTC. As protein: CSVALDNEQFF.

This chain links TRBV18 with TRBJ1-1; 9 bases map to TRBD1. V lost 6 bases and J lost 0; bases outside the gene matches: 5. The CDR3 contains 15 residues. In germline, CDR1 is KGHSH, CDR2 LQKENI. Written as DNA, the CDR3 is TGTGCCAGCTCGCGGACAGGGGATATGAACACTGAAGCTTTCTTT. Translating gives CASSRTGDMNTEAFF.

The gene calls are TRBV5-4 and TRBJ1-6, with TRBD1 as a possible D gene (6 bases). Germline values: CDR1 SGHNT, CDR2 YYREEE (reference sequence). The CDR3 length is 16 residues. V lost 4 bases and J 0 bases, leaving 11 bases between the germline ends. The CDR3 spells CASSGGGRSYNSPLHF. The CDR3 nucleotides are TGTGCCAGCAGCGGGGGCGGCCGCTCCTATAATTCACCCCTCCACTTT.